The 4 T cell receptor beta chains below were found in one sample sequenced in a study of blood T cell repertoires in COVID-19. Profiled with immunoSEQ multiplex PCR; TCRdb holds only in-frame clones, not every one. The table has some 89,000 clones, roughly nine tenths seen once. Material: peripheral blood. These receptors were obtained from a man over 45 with acute or convalescent COVID-19.

The CDR3 loop is CASSFGQGDYGYTF. In nucleotides, the CDR3 is TGTGCCAGCAGCTTTGGACAGGGGGACTATGGCTACACCTTC. This chain uses TRBV7-2 with TRBJ1-2, with TRBD1 identical over 10 bases. CDR3 size: 14 residues. The junction had 1 base not matched to a gene; V was cut back by 3 bases and J by 3 bases. Germline CDR1 SGHTA, CDR2 FQGNSA.

The chain joins TRBV7-9 to TRBJ1-4; D is undetermined. This CDR3 contains 11 residues. Germline CDR1 and CDR2: SEHNR and FQNEAQ (reference sequence). V lost 8 bases and J 7 bases, leaving 8 bases between the germline ends. CDR3 in DNA: TGTGCCAGCCGTACGGGTGAAAAACTGTTTTTT. Encoded protein: CASRTGEKLFF.

The chain couples TRBV28 to TRBJ1-3, with 8 bases identical to TRBD1. CDR1 and CDR2 from the germline V gene are MDHEN and SYDVKM. V was clipped by 5 bases and J by 0 bases; unmatched bases: 21. The length of the CDR3 is 21 residues. This chain's CDR3 is CASSPPLTGGTSKSSGNTIYF. The CDR3 DNA sequence: TGTGCCAGCAGTCCCCCACTCACAGGGGGGACTTCAAAAAGCTCTGGAAACACCATATATTTT.

V usage is TRBV28 and J usage is TRBJ1-1, with 9 bases matching TRBD1. V trimming: 2 bases; J trimming: 1 base; junction bases outside the gene matches: 14. The CDR3 extends over 19 amino acids. Germline CDR1 MDHEN, CDR2 SYDVKM. CDR3 sequence (DNA): TGTGCCAGCAGTTTAGACCCCGACAGGGGGGGTTTTAAGAACACTGAAGCTTTCTTT. It translates to CASSLDPDRGGFKNTEAFF. Supplemented by reference TRBV28 and TRBJ1-1, the full variable domain reads DVKVTQSSRYLVKRTGEKVFLECVQDMDHENMFWYRQDPGLGLRLIYFSYDVKMKEKGDIPEGYSVSREKKERFSLILESASTNQTSMYLCASSLDPDRGGFKNTEAFFGQGTRLTVV.